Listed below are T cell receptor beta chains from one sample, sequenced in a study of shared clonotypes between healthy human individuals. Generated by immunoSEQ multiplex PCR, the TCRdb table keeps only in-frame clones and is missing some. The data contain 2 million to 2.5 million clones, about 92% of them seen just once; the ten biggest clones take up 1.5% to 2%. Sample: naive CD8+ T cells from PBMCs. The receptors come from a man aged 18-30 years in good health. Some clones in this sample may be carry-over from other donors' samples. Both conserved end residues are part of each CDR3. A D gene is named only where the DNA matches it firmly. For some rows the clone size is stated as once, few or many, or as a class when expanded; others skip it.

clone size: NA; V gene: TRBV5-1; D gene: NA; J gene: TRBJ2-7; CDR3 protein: CASSASRTSEQYF; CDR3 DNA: TGCGCCAGCAGCGCGTCGAGGACCTCCGAGCAGTACTTC
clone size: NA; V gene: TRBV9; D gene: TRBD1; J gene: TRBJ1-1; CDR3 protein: CASSAADRDTEAFF; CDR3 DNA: TGTGCCAGCAGCGCCGCGGACAGGGACACTGAAGCTTTCTTT
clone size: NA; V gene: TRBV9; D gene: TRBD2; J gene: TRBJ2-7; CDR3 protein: CASSNGLAGGPPEQYF; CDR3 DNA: TGTGCCAGCAGTAATGGACTAGCGGGAGGCCCCCCCGAGCAGTACTTC
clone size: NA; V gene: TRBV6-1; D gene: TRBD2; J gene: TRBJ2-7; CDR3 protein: CASSEVEVAGDSYEQYF; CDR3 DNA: TGTGCCAGCAGTGAGGTCGAAGTAGCGGGAGATAGCTACGAGCAGTACTTC
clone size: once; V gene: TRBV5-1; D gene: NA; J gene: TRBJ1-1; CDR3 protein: CASSSDYQRRGYAEAFF; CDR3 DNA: TGCGCCAGCAGCTCTGACTATCAACGCCGGGGGTACGCTGAAGCTTTCTTT
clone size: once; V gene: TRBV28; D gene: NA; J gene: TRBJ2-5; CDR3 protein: CASSLFGRPQETQYF; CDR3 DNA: TGTGCCAGCAGTTTATTTGGACGGCCCCAAGAGACCCAGTACTTC
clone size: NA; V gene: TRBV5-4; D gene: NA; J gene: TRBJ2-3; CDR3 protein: CASSPRGDGTQYF; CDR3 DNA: TGTGCCAGCAGCCCGAGGGGGGATGGTACGCAGTATTTT
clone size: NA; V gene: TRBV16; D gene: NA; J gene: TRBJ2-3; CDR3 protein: CASSQSVYGSTDTQYF; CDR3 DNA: TGTGCCAGCAGCCAATCGGTCTACGGCTCCACAGATACGCAGTATTTT
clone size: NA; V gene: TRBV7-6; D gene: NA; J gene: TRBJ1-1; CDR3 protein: CASSLGGGIYTEAFF; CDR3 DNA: TGTGCCAGCAGCTTAGGGGGCGGCATATACACTGAAGCTTTCTTT
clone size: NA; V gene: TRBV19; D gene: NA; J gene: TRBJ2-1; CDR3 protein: CASSIRGANNEQFF; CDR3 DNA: TGTGCCAGTAGTATCCGCGGGGCTAACAATGAGCAGTTCTTC
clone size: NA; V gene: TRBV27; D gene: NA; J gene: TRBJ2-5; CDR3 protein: CASSLVSQETQYF; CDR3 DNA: TGTGCCAGCAGTTTAGTCAGTCAAGAGACCCAGTACTTC
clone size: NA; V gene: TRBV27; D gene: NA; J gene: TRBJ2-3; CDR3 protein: CASKTPGRSTDTQYF; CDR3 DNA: TGTGCCAGCAAGACACCGGGACGAAGCACAGATACGCAGTATTTT
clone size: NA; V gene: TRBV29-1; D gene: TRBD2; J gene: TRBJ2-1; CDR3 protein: CSVEAAGGPWNEQFF; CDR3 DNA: TGCAGCGTTGAAGCGGCGGGAGGGCCTTGGAATGAGCAGTTCTTC
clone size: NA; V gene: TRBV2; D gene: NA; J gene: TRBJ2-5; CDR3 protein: CASSRGRGGGETQYF; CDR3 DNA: TGTGCCAGCAGTCGGGGCAGGGGAGGAGGAGAGACCCAGTACTTC
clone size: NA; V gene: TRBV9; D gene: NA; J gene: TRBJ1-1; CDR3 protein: CASTPQGRRNTEAFF; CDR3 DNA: TGTGCCAGCACCCCGCAGGGCAGGCGGAACACTGAAGCTTTCTTT
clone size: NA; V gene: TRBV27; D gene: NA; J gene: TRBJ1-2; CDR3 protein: CASSSRDGYGYTF; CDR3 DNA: TGTGCCAGCAGTTCAAGGGATGGCTATGGCTACACCTTC
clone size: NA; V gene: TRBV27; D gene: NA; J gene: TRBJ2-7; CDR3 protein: CASSLSPASYEQYF; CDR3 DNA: TGTGCCAGCAGTTTATCGCCAGCCTCCTACGAGCAGTACTTC
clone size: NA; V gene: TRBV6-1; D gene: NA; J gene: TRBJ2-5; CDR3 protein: CASAPRLQETQYF; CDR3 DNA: TGTGCCAGCGCCCCAAGGTTGCAAGAGACCCAGTACTTC
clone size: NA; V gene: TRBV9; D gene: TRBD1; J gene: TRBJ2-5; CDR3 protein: CASSGTGTETQYF; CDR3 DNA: TGTGCCAGCAGCGGGACAGGGACAGAGACCCAGTACTTC
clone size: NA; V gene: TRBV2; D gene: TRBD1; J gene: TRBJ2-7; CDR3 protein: CASSEAPGQGVYEQYF; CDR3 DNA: TGTGCCAGCAGTGAAGCGCCGGGACAGGGGGTGTACGAGCAGTACTTC
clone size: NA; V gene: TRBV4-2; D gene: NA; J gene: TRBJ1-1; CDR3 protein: CASSQDLIGAVTEAFF; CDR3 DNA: TGTGCCAGCAGCCAAGATTTGATAGGGGCGGTCACTGAAGCTTTCTTT
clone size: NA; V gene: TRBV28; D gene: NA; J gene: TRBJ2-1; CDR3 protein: CASSPSSTRNEQFF; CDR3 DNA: TGTGCCAGCAGCCCGAGCTCGACAAGGAATGAGCAGTTCTTC
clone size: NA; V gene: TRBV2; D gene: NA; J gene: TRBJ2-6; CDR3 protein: CASSDPAGANVLTF; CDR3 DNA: TGTGCCAGCAGTGATCCCGCGGGGGCCAACGTCCTGACTTTC
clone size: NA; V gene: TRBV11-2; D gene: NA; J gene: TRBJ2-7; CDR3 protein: CASSLDRNGPSYEQYF; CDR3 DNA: TGTGCCAGCAGCTTAGATAGGAACGGACCCTCCTACGAGCAGTACTTC
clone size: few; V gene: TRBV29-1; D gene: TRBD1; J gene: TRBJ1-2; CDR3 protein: CSVLVGGDGYTF; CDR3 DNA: TGCAGCGTCCTCGTAGGGGGCGACGGCTACACCTTC
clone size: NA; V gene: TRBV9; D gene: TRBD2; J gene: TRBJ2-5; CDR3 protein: CASSVVASGRFETQYF; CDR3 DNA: TGTGCCAGCAGCGTAGTTGCTAGCGGGAGATTTGAGACCCAGTACTTC
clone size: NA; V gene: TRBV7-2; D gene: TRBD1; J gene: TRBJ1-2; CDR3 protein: CASSYTWTGAPYGYTF; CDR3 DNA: TGTGCCAGCAGCTACACCTGGACAGGCGCGCCCTATGGCTACACCTTC
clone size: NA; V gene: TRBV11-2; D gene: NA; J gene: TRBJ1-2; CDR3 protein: CASTLGGRAGNYGYTF; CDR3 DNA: TGTGCCAGCACCCTGGGGGGCAGGGCGGGAAACTATGGCTACACCTTC
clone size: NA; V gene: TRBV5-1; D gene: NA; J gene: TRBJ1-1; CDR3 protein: CASSLFLGQTPEAFF; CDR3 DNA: TGCGCCAGCAGCTTGTTCTTAGGGCAGACCCCTGAAGCTTTCTTT
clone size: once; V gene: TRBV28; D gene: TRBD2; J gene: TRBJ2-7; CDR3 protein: CASSPPGLAYEQYF; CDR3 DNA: TGTGCCAGCAGTCCTCCGGGACTAGCGTACGAGCAGTACTTC
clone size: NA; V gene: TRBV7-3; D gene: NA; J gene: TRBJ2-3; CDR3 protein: CASSLNPGTDTQYF; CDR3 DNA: TGTGCCAGCAGCTTAAACCCAGGGACAGATACGCAGTATTTT
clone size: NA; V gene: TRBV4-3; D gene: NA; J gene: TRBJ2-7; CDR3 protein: CASSQVPWGVGDEQYF; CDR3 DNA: TGCGCCAGCAGCCAAGTGCCATGGGGGGTAGGCGACGAGCAGTACTTC
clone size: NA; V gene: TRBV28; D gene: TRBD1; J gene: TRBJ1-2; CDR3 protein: CASSPHRFTGAVYGYTF; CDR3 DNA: TGTGCCAGCAGTCCACACAGATTTACAGGGGCTGTTTATGGCTACACCTTC
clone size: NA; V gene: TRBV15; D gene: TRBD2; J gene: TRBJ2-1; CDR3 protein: CATSRGAGAYNEQFF; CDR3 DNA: TGTGCCACCAGCAGAGGCGCGGGAGCCTACAATGAGCAGTTCTTC
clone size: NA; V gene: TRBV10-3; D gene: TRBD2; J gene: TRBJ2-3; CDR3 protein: CAIGGTSGRGTDTQYF; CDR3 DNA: TGTGCCATCGGGGGGACTAGCGGGAGGGGCACAGATACGCAGTATTTT
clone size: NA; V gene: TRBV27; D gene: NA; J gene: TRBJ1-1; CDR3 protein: CASSLSGPNTEAFF; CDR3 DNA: TGTGCCAGCAGTTTATCTGGTCCGAACACTGAAGCTTTCTTT
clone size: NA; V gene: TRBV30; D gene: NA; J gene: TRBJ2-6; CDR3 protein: CAWSVGGANVLTF; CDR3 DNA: TGTGCCTGGAGTGTAGGAGGGGCCAACGTCCTGACTTTC
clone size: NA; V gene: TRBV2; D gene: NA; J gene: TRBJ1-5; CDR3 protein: CASSEAPLRGQPQHF; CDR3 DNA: TGTGCCAGCAGTGAAGCGCCCCTAAGGGGCCAGCCCCAGCATTTT
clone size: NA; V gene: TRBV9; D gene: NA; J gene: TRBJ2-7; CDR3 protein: CASSVAGTSYEQYF; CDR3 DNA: TGTGCCAGCAGCGTAGCGGGTACATCCTACGAGCAGTACTTC